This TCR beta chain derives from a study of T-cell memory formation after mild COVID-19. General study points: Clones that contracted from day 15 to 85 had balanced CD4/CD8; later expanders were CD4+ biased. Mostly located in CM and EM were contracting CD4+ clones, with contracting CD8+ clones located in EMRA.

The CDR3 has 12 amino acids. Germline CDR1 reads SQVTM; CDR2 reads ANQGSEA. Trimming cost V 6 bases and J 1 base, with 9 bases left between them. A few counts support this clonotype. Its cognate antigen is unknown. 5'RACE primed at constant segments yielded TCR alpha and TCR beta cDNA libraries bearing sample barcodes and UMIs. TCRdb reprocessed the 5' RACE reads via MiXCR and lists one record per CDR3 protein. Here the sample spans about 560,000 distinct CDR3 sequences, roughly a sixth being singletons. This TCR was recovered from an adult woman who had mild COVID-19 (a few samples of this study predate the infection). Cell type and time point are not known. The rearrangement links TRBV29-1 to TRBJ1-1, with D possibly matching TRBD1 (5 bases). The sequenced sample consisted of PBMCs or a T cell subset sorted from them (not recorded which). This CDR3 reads CSVGRQNTEAFF. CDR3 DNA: TGCAGCGTGGGGCGACAGAACACTGAAGCTTTCTTT.